The rows below give T cell receptor beta chains drawn from one sample of a study of blood T cell repertoires in COVID-19. Sequencing used immunoSEQ multiplex PCR; TCRdb keeps in-frame clones, though not all of them. The sample includes about 120,000 clones, roughly 82% of them seen just once. Sample: peripheral blood. The receptor source for this set is a woman in her forties with acute or convalescent COVID-19. Each CDR3 is given with its conserved first and last residue. Each record gives: J gene, D gene, V gene, CDR3 protein. The D gene is left open where the match is weak.

>TRBJ1-6|TRBD1|TRBV6-5
CASRTTGGMTPLHF
>TRBJ1-6|-|TRBV9
CASSVEGGSPLHF
>TRBJ1-4|-|TRBV2
CASSEGGPHGEKLFF
>TRBJ1-1|TRBD1|TRBV5-4
CASSLGGQRKLYTEAFF
>TRBJ2-1|TRBD1|TRBV28
CASSLFGTGINEQFF
>TRBJ1-1|-|TRBV6-5
CASSYSTGLNTEAFF
>TRBJ2-5|TRBD1|TRBV4-2
CASSQEAQGALLAYQETQYF
>TRBJ1-1|-|TRBV9
CASSGQLNTEAFF
>TRBJ1-1|TRBD1|TRBV18
CASSPNGQGMGTEAFF
>TRBJ1-3|-|TRBV6-5
CASSSVLAGNTIYF
>TRBJ2-1|-|TRBV5-6
CASSEYKPGLRFDEQFF
>TRBJ1-2|TRBD1|TRBV18
CASSPRLSGGEIGPYGYTF
>TRBJ2-7|-|TRBV5-4
CASSFREVNEQYF
>TRBJ1-2|-|TRBV3-1/TRBV3-2
CASSDRTVAGYTF
>TRBJ1-5|-|TRBV30
CAWSVQGIQPQHF
>TRBJ2-1|TRBD1|TRBV4-1
CASSHGPTGYNEQFF
>TRBJ2-7|-|TRBV5-1
CASSDGVSYEQYF
>TRBJ1-1|-|TRBV5-3
CARSLRRGNTEAFF
>TRBJ1-5|TRBD1|TRBV6-5
CASSSQGGAFQPQHF
>TRBJ1-1|-|TRBV11-2
CASSLGRNEAFF
>TRBJ1-3|-|TRBV6-6
CASTRWGTSSGNTIYF
>TRBJ2-7|TRBD2|TRBV7-3
CASSLEPGGGYEQYF
>TRBJ2-1|TRBD1|TRBV29-1
CSVGRDRGFTGEQFF
>TRBJ2-1|-|TRBV6-6
CASSPGTSLGSTYNEQFF
>TRBJ1-2|TRBD1|TRBV18
CASSPPGTGLYGYTF
>TRBJ1-6|-|TRBV5-1
CASAAGDQNSPLHF
>TRBJ2-1|-|TRBV19
CASSITRSKQFF
>TRBJ2-3|-|TRBV2
CASSVSDTQYF
>TRBJ1-1|-|TRBV19
CASGQRNERVTEAFF
>TRBJ1-2|-|TRBV12-3/TRBV12-4
CASSFYGRDGYTF
>TRBJ1-6|-|TRBV7-9
CASSLAAADNSPLHF
>TRBJ2-3|TRBD2|TRBV15
CATSRGGTSGGVTDTQYF
>TRBJ1-6|TRBD1|TRBV5-1
CASRNTPGQGNSPLHF
>TRBJ2-3|TRBD2|TRBV4-2
CASSLSGGDTDTQYF
>TRBJ1-2|-|TRBV18
CASSPDREDYGYTF
>TRBJ1-5|-|TRBV19
CASSIAWTVSNQPQHF
>TRBJ1-1|-|TRBV27
CASSPVQGIDTEAFF
>TRBJ2-7|-|TRBV6-5
CASRDLASYEQYF
>TRBJ2-6|TRBD1|TRBV7-6
CASSSAGRGQLANSGANVLTF
>TRBJ2-1|TRBD2|TRBV7-6
CASSLGGGGNEQFF